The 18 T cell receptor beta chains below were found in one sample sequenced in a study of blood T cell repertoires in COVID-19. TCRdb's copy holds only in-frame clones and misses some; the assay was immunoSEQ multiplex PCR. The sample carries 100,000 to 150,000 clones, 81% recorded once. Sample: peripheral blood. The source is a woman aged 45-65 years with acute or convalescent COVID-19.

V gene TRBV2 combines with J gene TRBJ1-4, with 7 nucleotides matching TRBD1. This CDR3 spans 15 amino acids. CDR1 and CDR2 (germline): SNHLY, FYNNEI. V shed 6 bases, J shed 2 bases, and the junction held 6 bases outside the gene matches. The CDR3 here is CASRVDRVTNEKLFF. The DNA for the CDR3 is TGTGCCAGCAGGGTCGACAGGGTGACTAATGAAAAACTGTTTTTT.

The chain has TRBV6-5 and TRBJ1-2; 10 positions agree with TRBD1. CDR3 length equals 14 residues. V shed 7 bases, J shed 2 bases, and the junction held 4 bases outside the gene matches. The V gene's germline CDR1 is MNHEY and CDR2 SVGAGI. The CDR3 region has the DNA TGTGCCAGCACCGGGACAGGGGTGAACTATGGCTACACCTTC. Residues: CASTGTGVNYGYTF.

The CDR3 is CASTYPTTEAFF. The CDR3 nucleotides read TGTGCCAGTACCTATCCAACCACTGAAGCTTTCTTT. The genes are TRBV28 and TRBJ1-1; no clear D. V lost 9 bases, J lost 4 bases, and 12 bases lay in between. This CDR3 comprises 12 residues. CDR1 and CDR2 (germline): MDHEN, SYDVKM.

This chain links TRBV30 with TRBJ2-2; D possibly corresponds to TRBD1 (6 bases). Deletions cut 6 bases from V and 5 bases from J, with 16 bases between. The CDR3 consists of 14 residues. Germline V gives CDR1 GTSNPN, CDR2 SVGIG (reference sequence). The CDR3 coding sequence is TGTGCCTGTGATAGGGGGATAATTACCGGGGAGCTGTTTTTT. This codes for CACDRGIITGELFF.

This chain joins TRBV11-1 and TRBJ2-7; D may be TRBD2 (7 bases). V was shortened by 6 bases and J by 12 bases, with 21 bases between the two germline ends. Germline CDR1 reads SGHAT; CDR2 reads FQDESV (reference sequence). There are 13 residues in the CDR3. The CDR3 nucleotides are TGTGCCAGCAGTTTTACCGGCGGGGGCAGATGGTACTTC. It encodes CASSFTGGGRWYF.

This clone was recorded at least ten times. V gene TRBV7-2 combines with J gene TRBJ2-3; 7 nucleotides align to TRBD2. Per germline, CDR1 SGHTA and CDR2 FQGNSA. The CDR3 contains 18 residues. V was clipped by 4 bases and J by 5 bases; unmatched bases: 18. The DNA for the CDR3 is TGTGCCAGCAGCTCCCCGGGTGTGGCGGGAAAGCGGGGAGATACGCAGTATTTT. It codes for CASSSPGVAGKRGDTQYF.

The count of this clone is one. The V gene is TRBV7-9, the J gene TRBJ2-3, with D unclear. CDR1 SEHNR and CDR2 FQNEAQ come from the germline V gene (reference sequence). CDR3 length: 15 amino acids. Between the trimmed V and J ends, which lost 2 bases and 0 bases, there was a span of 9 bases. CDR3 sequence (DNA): TGTGCCAGCAGCTTAAACTACCTTAGCACAGATACGCAGTATTTT. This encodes CASSLNYLSTDTQYF.

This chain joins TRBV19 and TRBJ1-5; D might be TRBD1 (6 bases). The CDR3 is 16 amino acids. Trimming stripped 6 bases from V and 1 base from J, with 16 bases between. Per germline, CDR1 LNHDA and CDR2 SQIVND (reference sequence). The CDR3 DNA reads TGTGCCAGTAGCCCTAGGGGGGGCTGGAGCAATCAGCCCCAGCATTTT. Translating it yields CASSPRGGWSNQPQHF.

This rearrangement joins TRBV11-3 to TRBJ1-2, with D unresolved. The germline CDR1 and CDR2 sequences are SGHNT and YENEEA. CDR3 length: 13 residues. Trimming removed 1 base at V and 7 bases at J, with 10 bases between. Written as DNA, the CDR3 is TGTGCCAGCAGCTTAGCGGGAGGAGGTGGCTACACCTTC. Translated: CASSLAGGGGYTF. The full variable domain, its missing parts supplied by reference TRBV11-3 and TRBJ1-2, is EAGVVQSPRYKIIEKKQPVAFWCNPISGHNTLYWYLQNLGQGPELLIRYENEEAVDDSQLPKDRFSAERLKGVDSTLKIQPAELGDSAVYLCASSLAGGGGYTFGSGTRLTVV.

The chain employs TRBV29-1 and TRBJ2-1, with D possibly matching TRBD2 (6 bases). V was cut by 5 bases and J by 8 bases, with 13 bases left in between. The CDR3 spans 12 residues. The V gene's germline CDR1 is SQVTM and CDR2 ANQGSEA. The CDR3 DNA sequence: TGCAGCGTTCCGGGAGATCGAGATGAGCAGTTCTTC. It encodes CSVPGDRDEQFF.

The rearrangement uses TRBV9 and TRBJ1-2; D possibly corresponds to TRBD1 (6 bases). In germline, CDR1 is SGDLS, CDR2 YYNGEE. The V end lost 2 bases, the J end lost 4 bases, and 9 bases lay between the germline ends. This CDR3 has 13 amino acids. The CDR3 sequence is CASSVGTTYGYTF. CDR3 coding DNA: TGTGCCAGCAGCGTCGGGACAACCTATGGCTACACCTTC.

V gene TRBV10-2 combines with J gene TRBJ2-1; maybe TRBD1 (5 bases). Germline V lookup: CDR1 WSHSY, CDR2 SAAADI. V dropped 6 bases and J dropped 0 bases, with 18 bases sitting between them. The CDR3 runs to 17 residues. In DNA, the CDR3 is TGCGCCAGCAGGGACCTCCAGGGCTCCTACTCCTACAATGAGCAGTTCTTC. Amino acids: CASRDLQGSYSYNEQFF.

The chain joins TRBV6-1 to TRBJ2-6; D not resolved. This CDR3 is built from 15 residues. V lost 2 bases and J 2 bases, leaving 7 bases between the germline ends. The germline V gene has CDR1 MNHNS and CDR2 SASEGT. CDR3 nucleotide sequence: TGTGCCAGCAGTGAACAGGTAGCTGGGGCCAACGTCCTGACTTTC. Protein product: CASSEQVAGANVLTF.

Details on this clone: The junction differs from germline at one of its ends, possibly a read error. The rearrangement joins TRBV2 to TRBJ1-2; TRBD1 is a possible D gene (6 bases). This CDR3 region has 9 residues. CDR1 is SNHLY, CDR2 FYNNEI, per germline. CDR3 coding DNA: TGTGCCAGCCAGGACAGCCTATCCTTC. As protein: CASQDSLSF.

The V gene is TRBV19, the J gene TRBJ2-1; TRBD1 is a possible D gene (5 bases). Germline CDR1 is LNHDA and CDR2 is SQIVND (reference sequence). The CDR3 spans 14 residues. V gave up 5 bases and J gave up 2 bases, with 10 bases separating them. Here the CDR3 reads CASSRSGPYNEQFF. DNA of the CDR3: TGTGCCAGTAGTCGGTCAGGGCCCTACAATGAGCAGTTCTTC.

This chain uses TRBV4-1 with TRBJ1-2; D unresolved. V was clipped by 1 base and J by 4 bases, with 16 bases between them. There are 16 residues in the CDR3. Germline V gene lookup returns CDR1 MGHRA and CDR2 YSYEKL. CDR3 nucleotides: TGCGCCAGCAGCCAAGGGACTGGGGTTGAGCCCTATGGCTACACCTTC. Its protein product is CASSQGTGVEPYGYTF.

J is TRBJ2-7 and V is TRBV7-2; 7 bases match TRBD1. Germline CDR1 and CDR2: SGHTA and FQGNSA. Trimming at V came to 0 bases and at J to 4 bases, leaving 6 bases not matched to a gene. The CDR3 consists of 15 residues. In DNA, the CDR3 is TGTGCCAGCAGCTTAGCTGGACAGGTCTTTTACGAGCAGTACTTC. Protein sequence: CASSLAGQVFYEQYF.

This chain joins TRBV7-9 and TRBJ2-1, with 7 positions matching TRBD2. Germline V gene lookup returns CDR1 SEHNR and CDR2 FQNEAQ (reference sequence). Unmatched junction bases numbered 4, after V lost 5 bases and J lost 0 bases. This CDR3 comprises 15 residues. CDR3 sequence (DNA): TGTGCCAGCAGCCCGACTAGCCCCTCCTACAATGAGCAGTTCTTC. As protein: CASSPTSPSYNEQFF.